This TCR beta chain was recovered during a study of T cells after yellow fever vaccination. Study summary: SMART-Seq v4 Ultra Low Input prepared libraries from low-cell fractions. Study-level findings and limits: A large majority of primary-vaccination clones showed up again after the booster (approximately 95% CD4, 75% to 90% CD8). A minor fraction of clonotypes spanned both CD4 and CD8 compartments.

This clonotype was counted ten times or more. Its antigen is unknown. Trimming removed 4 bases from V and 7 bases from J, with 16 bases in between. Germline CDR1 reads MDHEN; CDR2 reads SYDVKM. This CDR3 has 14 residues. The study made its TCR cDNA through 5'RACE template switching. That step introduced a universal primer site along with UMIs. From the 5' RACE reads, TCRdb called clonotypes with MiXCR, one entry per CDR3 protein. The top ten clones hold approximately 19% of a sample with around 310,000 distinct CDR3 sequences, 3.5% to 4.5% of them seen once. Here the sequenced sample was PBMCs, taken 15 days after the yellow fever booster vaccination. The chain joins TRBV28 to TRBJ1-2, with D hard to call. This TCR was recovered from a young man who received the YFV17D yellow fever vaccine. The chain's CDR3 is CASSSQPRVSGYTF. CDR3 DNA: TGTGCCAGCAGTTCCCAGCCGCGGGTCTCTGGCTACACCTTC.